The 9 T cell receptor beta chains below were found in one sample sequenced in a study of OX40 agonist ivuxolimab in advanced cancers. This table comes from immunoSEQ multiplex PCR, and its TCRdb copy is limited to in-frame clones, with some not included. The data show 25,000 to 35,000 clones, 65% to 75% seen once. The sample in question was CD4+ or CD8+ T cells sorted from blood, obtained in a trial of the OX40 agonist ivuxolimab. All receptors derive from an adult with an advanced solid tumor such as melanoma, head and neck, liver or kidney cancer.

This chain uses TRBV6-1 with TRBJ1-6; no reliable D call. Germline CDR1 is MNHNS and CDR2 is SASEGT. There are 12 residues in the CDR3. With 4 bases removed from V and 10 bases from J, the gap between germline ends came to 8 bases. The CDR3 protein is CASSVLVSPLHF. CDR3 coding DNA: TGTGCCAGCAGTGTTTTGGTCTCACCCCTCCACTTT.

This clone was picked up a small number of times. The chain uses TRBV6-6 and TRBJ1-2; D not resolved. V was pared by 6 bases and J by 4 bases, with 9 bases between. This CDR3 contains 12 residues. Germline-derived CDR1 and CDR2 are MNHNY and SVGAGI (reference sequence). CDR3 coding DNA: TGTGCCAGCAGGGTCTTGGGCTATGGCTACACCTTC. Amino acid sequence: CASRVLGYGYTF.

The sample holds one count of this clone. The chain uses TRBV6-6 and TRBJ1-6; D is possibly TRBD1 (5 bases). The V gene's germline CDR1 is MNHNY and CDR2 SVGAGI (reference sequence). V was pared by 6 bases and J by 8 bases, with 17 bases between. CDR3 length: 15 amino acids. CDR3 sequence reads: CASSPRQLSYSPLHF. The CDR3 bases are TGTGCCAGCAGCCCCAGACAGTTATCCTATTCACCCCTCCACTTT.

This clone was seen only once. This chain connects TRBV7-3 to TRBJ1-3; D remains ambiguous. The CDR3 is made up of 14 amino acids. Germline loops: CDR1 SGHTA, CDR2 FQGTGA. V gave up 2 bases and J gave up 7 bases, with 12 bases separating them. In nucleotides, the CDR3 is TGTGCCAGCAGCTTAGGGGAAGGGTGGAACACCATATATTTT. Its translation: CASSLGEGWNTIYF. Complete variable domain (other parts from reference TRBV7-3 and TRBJ1-3): GAGVSQTPSNKVTEKGKYVELRCDPISGHTALYWYRQSLGQGPEFLIYFQGTGAADDSGLPNDRFFAVRPEGSVSTLKIQRTERGDSAVYLCASSLGEGWNTIYFGEGSWLTVV.

This clone was counted a few times. V gene TRBV4-1 combines with J gene TRBJ2-1; TRBD2 agrees at 11 bases. CDR3 length: 17 amino acids. J lost 4 bases, V lost 1 base, and 6 bases had no gene match. Germline V gene data show CDR1 as MGHRA and CDR2 as YSYEKL. The CDR3 DNA reads TGCGCCAGCAGCCAAGGGTCTCTAGCGGGGGGATACAATGAGCAGTTCTTC. Residues: CASSQGSLAGGYNEQFF.

J is TRBJ2-3 and V is TRBV10-2; no clear D. The germline V gene has CDR1 WSHSY and CDR2 SAAADI. Trimming pared 5 bases from V and 0 bases from J, leaving 9 bases between. The CDR3 extends over 14 amino acids. CDR3 loop: CASSLTASTDTQYF. Here the CDR3 DNA reads TGCGCCAGCAGTCTCACAGCTAGCACAGATACGCAGTATTTT.

In its sample, this clone is medium-sized. The chain links TRBV29-1 to TRBJ2-1; D gene uncertain. V lost 4 bases, J lost 9 bases, and 16 bases lay in between. Looked up from germline, CDR1 is SQVTM and CDR2 is ANQGSEA. This CDR3 spans 13 amino acids. CDR3 nucleotide sequence: TGCAGCGTTGGTTCTGGGGAAGATAGTGAGCAGTTCTTC. The encoded protein is CSVGSGEDSEQFF.

This clone came up once. The rearrangement joins TRBV6-1 to TRBJ1-5; the D gene is possibly TRBD1 (5 bases). This CDR3 spans 13 amino acids. Trimming cost V 6 bases and J 3 bases, with 9 bases left between them. Germline assignment: CDR1 MNHNS and CDR2 SASEGT. In nucleotides, the CDR3 is TGTGCCAGCAGGGTGACAGACAATCAGCCCCAGCATTTT. Protein sequence: CASRVTDNQPQHF.

The gene calls are TRBV4-1 and TRBJ1-3, with D unclear. This CDR3 spans 15 amino acids. CDR1 and CDR2 from the germline V gene are MGHRA and YSYEKL. Between the trimmed V and J ends, which lost 6 bases and 0 bases, there was a span of 12 bases. This CDR3 is CASREPMSSGNTIYF. CDR3 bases: TGCGCCAGCAGGGAACCGATGAGCTCTGGAAACACCATATATTTT.